This section outlines one TCR beta chain sequence together with its context. The specificity of this receptor is unknown. Base qualities are missing; no much larger clone stands one base away. Using the deep immunoSEQ assay, TCR CDR3 regions were amplified from genomic DNA by multiplex PCR. For each cell subset, the extracted genomic DNA was distributed evenly across all wells of several immunoSEQ 96-well plates, and each plate served as one replicate. For sorted subsets, approximately 210 ng of genomic DNA, equivalent to some 30,000 T cell genomes, went into each replicate PCR. Purified libraries were measured with a Qubit 3.0 fluorometer, size-checked on a Bioanalyzer 2100, and measured again with the KAPA Library Quantification kit. A separate single-read 150-cycle Illumina NextSeq 550 flow cell was used to sequence each immunoSEQ 96-well plate. The paper's data handling went like this. Because the immunoSEQ output held only junctional sequences and lacked quality scores, the filtering could not match the filtering applied to full-length reads. To assign V/J genes and CDR3, sequences were annotated against IMGT germline references using PyIR, a Python wrapper for IgBLAST v1.9. Any read was removed if the V/J assignment was weak (E-value above 1e-6), the CDR3 was missing, or the read contained stop codons, out-of-frame junctions, or ambiguous translated residues. V3J clonotypes were defined as sequences sharing an identical inferred V gene, J gene, and CDR3 amino acid sequence. To compute the percentage overlap between repertoires, the number of shared unique clonotypes was divided by the size of the smaller repertoire. Richness of each repertoire was evaluated using RTK rarefaction, the Chao1 estimator, and Recon v2.1 estimates of unobserved clonotypes. Generation probabilities for all TCRbeta clonotypes obtained by the gDNA method from a handful of donors were computed using OLGA. TCRdb obtained this table from immuneACCESS and retained in-frame rearrangements with V and J assigned. These tables miss some clones; where compared with another copy, unresolved V genes account for less than half of the shortfall, and the remainder is unexplained. The V and J calls and the clone size are those of that table, but D and trimming were determined from the DNA. This sample holds about 2.1 million clones; approximately 94% were observed only once. The top ten clonotypes cover 1.5% to 2% of the sample.

This sample is drawn from a study of shared clonotypes between healthy human individuals (dated by TCRdb to the early 2020s). As for the study more broadly: Two women and three men aged 18 to 49 years were included in the cohort. For each donor, CD4 naive and CD4 memory were each given three plates, CD8 naive was given two plates, and CD8 memory was given one plate. Blood TCR repertoires of five healthy adults were deeply sequenced to estimate repertoire size and the extent of clonotype sharing between individuals. Each donor's leukapheresis produced roughly between about 0.8 and 10 billion PBMCs. To increase sequencing depth and limit assay-specific biases, different laboratories used diverse techniques to prepare libraries and sequence TCR repertoires.

CD8 naive samples were obtained by positive selection for CCR7 among CD45RO-negative cells, yielding a CD45RA+CCR7+ population from which TemRA cells were excluded. Donors were healthy HIV-negative adults with no recently reported acute infections or vaccinations. Only Caucasian adults living in Nashville, Tennessee, USA were represented among the donors. Blood was collected by leukapheresis, and PBMCs were isolated by Ficoll-Histopaque density gradient centrifugation and then cryopreserved in liquid nitrogen vapor phase. Analytical flow cytometry was used to check the purity and quantity of each magnetically sorted T cell population. Genomic DNA was isolated from each sorted fraction and quantified by UV absorbance on a Nanodrop 2000c. The research as a whole found: Compared with non-shared clonotypes, the clonotypes found in all four sorted-subset donors had higher generation probabilities. Even with the large sequencing depth, rarefaction of the sorted-subset datasets indicated that sequencing was incomplete. Naive subsets generally had larger estimated clonotype richness than memory subsets. Because the study included a small number of donors, the genetic and exposure-history diversity represented was limited. Based on pairwise subsampling, the degree of clonotype sharing among donors was expected to be affected by sequencing depth. Across four donors, about 4.5% of naive CD4, roughly 3.3% of naive CD8, approximately 2.5% of memory CD4, and 0.4% of memory CD8 clonotypes were shared. Sampling was restricted to blood, and TCR repertoires in tissues likely differ from the TCR repertoires found in blood.

Including cysteine and phenylalanine, the CDR3 has 16 amino acids. The kept DNA is CDR3 alone, 48 bases in frame from the first base. In the germline V gene (reference sequence), CDR1 corresponds to LNHDA and CDR2 to SQIVND. Trimming accounts for 0 bases at V and 4 bases at J, while the number of junction bases matched to no gene is 7. The material sequenced was naive CD8+ T cells from PBMCs. The sample's cell subset or site label is to be understood as: CD45RA+CCR7+. This clonotype was sampled from a man between 18 and 29 years old in good health. Some clones in this sample may be carry-over from other donors' samples. The V gene is TRBV19 and the J gene is TRBJ2-5; TRBD2 fits 8 bases in the junction. The nucleotide sequence is TGTGCCAGTAGTATAGATGAGAACGGGAGGGGAGAGACCCAGTACTTC. This yields the protein CASSIDENGRGETQYF.